These 4 T cell receptor beta chains were sequenced from one sample in a study of T cell responses to AZD1222 COVID-19 vaccine. Clones were read by immunoSEQ multiplex PCR, and TCRdb kept only the in-frame ones, dropping some. The table includes fewer than 35,000 clones, approximately 91% detected once. Material: peripheral blood, obtained on day 0 of AZD1222 vaccination. Receptors originate from an adult in good health.

In the case of this clone: The conserved phenylalanine or tryptophan normally closing the CDR3 is absent here, so this likely arose from a read error. No DNA is shown, since the ends of the CDR3 on it are uncertain; the CDR3 is the one TCRdb lists. CDR3 protein: CASRHFLAQQRKNIQYL. The rearrangement links TRBV21-1 to TRBJ2-4. TRBV21-1 is classified as a pseudogene. The CDR3 sequence runs 17 residues, both termini included.

The rearrangement links TRBV9 to TRBJ1-1; no firm D call. The CDR3 consists of 12 residues. Germline loops: CDR1 SGDLS, CDR2 YYNGEE. Trimming stripped 3 bases from V and 7 bases from J, with 10 bases between. The CDR3 nucleotides are TGTGCCAGCAGCGCCACTGGACTTGAAGCTTTCTTT. Amino acid sequence: CASSATGLEAFF.

The rearrangement links TRBV3-1 (or the pseudogene TRBV3-2) to TRBJ2-1; D perhaps matches TRBD1 (8 bases). The CDR3 covers 14 residues. V was shortened by 2 bases and J by 7 bases, with 12 bases between the two germline ends. Germline V CDR1 and CDR2: LGHDT, YNNKEL (reference sequence). CDR3 bases: TGTGCCAGCAGCCAAATACAGGGGGGGAATGAGCAGTTCTTC. As protein: CASSQIQGGNEQFF.

The chain joins TRBV27 to TRBJ2-3; D may be TRBD2 (6 bases). The germline V and J ends were trimmed by 4 bases and 7 bases, with 15 bases remaining between them. In germline, CDR1 is MNHEY, CDR2 SMNVEV (reference sequence). This CDR3 spans 14 amino acids. CDR3 in DNA: TGTGCCAGCAGTTCCCAGGGACTCCCGAATACGCAGTATTTT. Encoded protein: CASSSQGLPNTQYF.